This entry describes one T cell receptor (beta chain). The target antigen is unknown. V dropped 3 bases and J dropped 1 base, with 11 bases sitting between them. CDR3 length: 15 residues. CDR1 and CDR2 from the germline V gene are SGHNT and YYREEE (reference sequence). This sample is part of a study of cytomegalovirus exposure and HLA in healthy donors. Findings of the study overall: Cytomegalovirus status was reportedly diagnosed by the classifier with high specificity and sensitivity. The study designated 164 TCR beta chains cytomegalovirus-associated. Later, an analysis showed that TCR beta chains associated with HLA were more clonally expanded than others that were equally common. Presence/absence analyses treated sequencing depth as roughly uniform across donors.

PCR involved 60 Vbeta and 13 Jbeta primers. TCRdb keeps only in-frame clones here, not all; method: immunoSEQ multiplex PCR. This sample yields around 140,000 clones, of which approximately 90% are seen a single time; about 5.5% belongs to the top ten. The chain links TRBV5-4 to TRBJ2-1; a weak D match, TRBD2 (5 bases). Sequencing was done on a sample of PBMCs. The receptor's source is a woman aged 30 to 39 in good health and CMV-seronegative. CDR3 in amino acids: CASSSQRGSYNEQFF. As DNA, the CDR3 is TGTGCCAGCAGCTCGCAACGGGGATCCTACAATGAGCAGTTCTTC.